This record looks at one T cell receptor (beta chain) sequence and its context. These data come from a study of T cells in Graves' hyperthyroidism and ophthalmopathy. Germline loops: CDR1 DFQATT, CDR2 SNEGSKA (reference sequence). The CDR3 is 12 residues long. V dropped 6 bases and J dropped 7 bases, with 15 bases sitting between them. The investigators amplified TCR beta CDR3 regions from RNA transcripts. A first-round RT-PCR of the TCR CDR3 used the HTBI primer set. TCRdb reprocessed the multiplex PCR reads via MiXCR and lists one record per CDR3 protein. The sample lists roughly 500,000 distinct CDR3 sequences, 40% to 50% seen once, with about 45% in the top ten.

The source of this sequence is an adult woman with Graves' disease, either hyperthyroidism or ophthalmopathy (not recorded which). Sequenced sample: peripheral blood or thyroid tissue (not recorded which). The gene calls are TRBV20-1 and TRBJ1-1, with no clear D. The DNA of the CDR3 is TGCAGTGCCTTCCCGGGAAAACGTGAAGCTTTCTTT. It codes for CSAFPGKREAFF.